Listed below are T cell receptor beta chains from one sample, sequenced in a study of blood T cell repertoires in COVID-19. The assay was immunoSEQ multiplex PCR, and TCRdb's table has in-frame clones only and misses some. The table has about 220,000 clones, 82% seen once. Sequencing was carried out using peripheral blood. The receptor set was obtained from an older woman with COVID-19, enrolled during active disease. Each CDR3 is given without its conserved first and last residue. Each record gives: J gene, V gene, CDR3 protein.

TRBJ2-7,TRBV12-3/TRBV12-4,ASSLRDEQY
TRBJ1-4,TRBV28,ASSYASGQFNEKLF
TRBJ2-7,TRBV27,ASSLLRGETGKTYEQY
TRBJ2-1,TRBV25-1,ASSQGSNEQF
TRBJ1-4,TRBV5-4,ASSSRTGVGEKLF
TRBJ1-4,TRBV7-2,ASSLPGQGTEKLF
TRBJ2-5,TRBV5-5,ASSPGQLSQETQY
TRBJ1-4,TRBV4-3,ASSQSPIDRGTATNEKLF
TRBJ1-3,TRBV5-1,ASSFGGGQNSGNTIY
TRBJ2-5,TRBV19,ASSPPRRGGALKETQY
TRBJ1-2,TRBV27,ASSSGTGVFYGYT
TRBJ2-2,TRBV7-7,ASSPLTGNTGELF
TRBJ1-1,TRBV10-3,AISGQGPTTEAF
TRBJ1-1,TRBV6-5,ASRLTALNTEAF
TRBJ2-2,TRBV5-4,ASSLSVGELF
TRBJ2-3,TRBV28,ASSLRVPDTQY
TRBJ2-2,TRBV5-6,ASSLVGRGTGELF
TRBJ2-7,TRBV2,ASSELGGMGEQY
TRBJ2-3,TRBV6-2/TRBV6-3,ASSYGGTQY
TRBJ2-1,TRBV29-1,SVEILADEQF
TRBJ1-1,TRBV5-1,ASSSGTGERVTEAF
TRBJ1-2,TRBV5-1,ASSLGTGALNYGYT
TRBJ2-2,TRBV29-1,SVDGGRRGNTGELF
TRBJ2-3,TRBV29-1,SVEAGTFTDTQY
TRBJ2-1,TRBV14,ASSLRLAGVNEQF
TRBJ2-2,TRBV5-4,ASSFPDRGRTGELF
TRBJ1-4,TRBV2,ASRRRAANEKLF
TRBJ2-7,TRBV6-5,ASSLHIGSYEQY
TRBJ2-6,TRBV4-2,ASSQDKGQVASGANVLT
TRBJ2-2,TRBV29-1,SARVDTGELF
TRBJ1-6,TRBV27,ASRFNKPGQSSYNSPLH
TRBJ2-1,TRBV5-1,ASSSAATTGNEQF
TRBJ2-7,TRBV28,ASSLGKQY
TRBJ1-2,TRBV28,ASNSVDTNYGYT
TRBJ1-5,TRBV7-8,ASGTYRGNQPQH